This T cell receptor (beta chain) derives from a study of blood T cell repertoires in COVID-19. Study information: Donors in the United States, Italy and Spain gave samples during acute or convalescent COVID-19. Sample material is recorded as cDNA or gDNA derived from T cells, B-cell-depleted T cells, or PBMCs.

As originally analysed: Cell counts per sample came from amplifying reference gene primers. Using immunoSEQ multiplex PCR, the repertoire was profiled, and TCRdb retains in-frame clones only, with some absent. Clone size and the V and J calls come from that table; the DNA yielded D and trimming. Among 190,000 or so clones listed, about 80% were seen once. V was clipped by 6 bases and J by 5 bases; unmatched bases: 9. Per germline, CDR1 SQVTM and CDR2 ANQGSEA. The CDR3 is 13 residues long. This TCR was sampled from a human donor with acute or convalescent COVID-19. The donor label of this sample is uncertain. This chain joins TRBV29-1 and TRBJ2-7, with TRBD2 identical over 8 bases. The sample taken for sequencing was peripheral blood. CDR3 in amino acids: CSVTIGAGDEQYF. DNA for the CDR3: TGCAGCGTCACTATAGGAGCGGGAGACGAGCAGTACTTC.